One and the same sample provided the 20 T cell receptor beta chains below, sequenced in a study of T cells after yellow fever vaccination. One entry per CDR3 protein results from TCRdb running MiXCR on the 5' RACE reads. This table holds under 400,000 distinct CDR3 sequences, 9.5% to 15% found once. Sequencing was performed on CD4+ T cells sorted from PBMCs, taken 15 days after the yellow fever booster vaccination. All receptors derive from a man aged 18 to 29 who received the YFV17D yellow fever vaccine.

This clonotype has more than one count but fewer than ten. CDR3 amino acids: CASSTQRGGAETQYF. The CDR3 DNA follows: TGTGCCAGCAGCACCCAGCGGGGGGGGGCGGAGACCCAGTACTTC. V gene TRBV7-2 combines with J gene TRBJ2-5; 10 nucleotides match TRBD2. Trimming cost V 5 bases and J 5 bases; bases outside gene matches: 8. This CDR3 is built from 15 residues. Germline V gene lookup returns CDR1 SGHTA and CDR2 FQGNSA.

The CDR3 nucleotides read TGCAGTGCTAGGGACAGGGTCAAGAGCACTGAAGCTTTCTTT. It yields the protein CSARDRVKSTEAFF. The rearrangement joins TRBV20-1 to TRBJ1-1, with 8 bases fitting TRBD1. This CDR3 has 14 residues. Germline CDR1 DFQATT, CDR2 SNEGSKA (reference sequence). V lost 3 bases and J lost 4; bases outside the gene matches: 7.

In its sample, this clonotype was seen a few times. The rearrangement uses TRBV6-6 and TRBJ2-7, with D possibly TRBD2 on 7 matching bases. The germline CDR1 and CDR2 sequences are MNHNY and SVGAGI (reference sequence). This CDR3 is built from 15 residues. The V end was cut by 6 bases, the J end by 5 bases, with 20 bases between. CDR3 nucleotide sequence: TGTGCCAGCAGCAACACTCGGGGGGCGCCCCACGAGCAGTACTTC. Translating gives CASSNTRGAPHEQYF.

This clonotype appeared a few times. V and J are TRBV7-8 and TRBJ2-1; D ambiguous. The V and J ends lost 5 bases and 7 bases respectively, with 15 bases between them. CDR3 size: 14 residues. The germline CDR1 and CDR2 sequences are SGHVS and FQNEAQ. The CDR3 region has the DNA TGTGCCAGCAGCCCTGGCCGGTTGGTAAATGAGCAGTTCTTC. Amino acids: CASSPGRLVNEQFF. The full variable domain, in which reference TRBV7-8 and TRBJ2-1 provide the parts outside the CDR3, is GAGVSQSPRYKVAKRGQDVALRCDPISGHVSLFWYQQALGQGPEFLTYFQNEAQLDKSGLPSDRFFAERPEGSVSTLKIQRTQQEDSAVYLCASSPGRLVNEQFFGPGTRLTVL.

CDR3 in DNA: TGTGCCAGCAGCGCCGGGGGGTACGAGCAGTACGTC. This sequence encodes CASSAGGYEQYV. V is TRBV28 and J is TRBJ2-7; 7 bases map to TRBD2. CDR1 is MDHEN, CDR2 SYDVKM, per germline. With V trimmed by 6 bases and J by 4 bases, 3 bases remained unmatched. The CDR3 is 12 amino acids.

In its sample, this clonotype was seen many times. V usage is TRBV7-2 and J usage is TRBJ2-3; D assignment may be TRBD1 or TRBD2 (6 bases each). Trimming cost V 4 bases and J 9 bases, with 23 bases left between them. The CDR3 sequence is 16 residues long. Germline V gene data show CDR1 as SGHTA and CDR2 as FQGNSA. Written as DNA, the CDR3 is TGTGCCAGCAGCTCAGTTACGGGGGCCGCTTTGGGAACGCAGTATTTT. Translating gives CASSSVTGAALGTQYF. Looking up the rest from reference TRBV7-2 and TRBJ2-3 gives the full variable domain: GAGVSQSPSNKVTEKGKDVELRCDPISGHTALYWYRQSLGQGLEFLIYFQGNSAPDKSGLPSDRFSAERTGGSVSTLTIQRTQQEDSAVYLCASSSVTGAALGTQYFGPGTRLTVL.

V is TRBV7-9 and J is TRBJ2-1; D not resolved. The CDR3 runs to 14 residues. With 1 base removed from V and 9 bases from J, the gap between germline ends came to 13 bases. Germline values: CDR1 SEHNR, CDR2 FQNEAQ (reference sequence). DNA for the CDR3: TGTGCCAGCAGCTTAGTAGTAGCTGGCAGTGAGCAGTTCTTC. It encodes CASSLVVAGSEQFF. Together with reference TRBV7-9 and TRBJ2-1, the CDR3 gives the full variable domain: DTGVSQNPRHKITKRGQNVTFRCDPISEHNRLYWYRQTLGQGPEFLTYFQNEAQLEKSRLLSDRFSAERPKGSFSTLEIQRTEQGDSAMYLCASSLVVAGSEQFFGPGTRLTVL.

This clonotype has more than one count but fewer than ten. The genes are TRBV25-1 and TRBJ1-1, with D hard to call. Germline V lookup: CDR1 MGHDK, CDR2 SYGVNS. CDR3 length equals 15 residues. V lost 5 bases, J lost 2 bases, and 15 bases lay in between. In DNA, the CDR3 is TGTGCCAGCAGTCGAACCAGGCAAACCAACACTGAAGCTTTCTTT. Translation: CASSRTRQTNTEAFF. Supplemented by reference TRBV25-1 and TRBJ1-1, the full variable domain reads EADIYQTPRYLVIGTGKKITLECSQTMGHDKMYWYQQDPGMELHLIHYSYGVNSTEKGDLSSESTVSRIRTEHFPLTLESARPSHTSQYLCASSRTRQTNTEAFFGQGTRLTVV.

This clonotype showed up many times. The V call is TRBV10-1, the J call TRBJ2-5, with D possibly being TRBD1 (7 bases). CDR1 and CDR2 from the germline V gene are WNHNN and SYGVQD (reference sequence). CDR3 length: 13 amino acids. With 3 bases removed from V and 5 bases from J, the gap between germline ends came to 10 bases. CDR3 region: CASSEQGRETQYF. CDR3 coding DNA: TGCGCCAGCAGTGAACAGGGGAGGGAGACCCAGTACTTC.

The chain uses TRBV4-3 and TRBJ2-2; TRBD1 might be the D (6 bases). CDR3 length: 15 amino acids. V lost 1 base, J lost 6 bases, and 12 bases lay in between. Germline CDR1 and CDR2: LGHNA and YSLEER. DNA of the CDR3: TGCGCCAGCAGCCAAGTCCGGACAGTGGCCGGGGAGCTGTTTTTT. It codes for CASSQVRTVAGELFF.

The CDR3 loop is CAWSVWGEAFF. The CDR3 DNA reads as TGTGCCTGGAGTGTGTGGGGTGAAGCTTTCTTT. The rearrangement links TRBV30 to TRBJ1-1; D is undetermined. This CDR3 contains 11 residues. CDR1 is GTSNPN, CDR2 SVGIG, per germline (reference sequence). V shed 0 bases and J shed 7 bases, with 6 bases lying between them.

The rearrangement links TRBV5-6 to TRBJ2-2; TRBD1 matches at 11 bases. The CDR3 consists of 15 residues. J gave up 3 bases and V 4 bases, and 2 bases lay outside the gene matches. From germline, CDR1 is SGHDT and CDR2 YYEEEE. CDR3 DNA sequence: TGTGCCAGCAGCGGACAGGGGGCCTACACCGGGGAGCTGTTTTTT. Residues: CASSGQGAYTGELFF. The variable domain in full, completed from reference TRBV5-6 and TRBJ2-2, reads DAGVTQSPTHLIKTRGQQVTLRCSPKSGHDTVSWYQQALGQGPQFIFQYYEEEERQRGNFPDRFSGHQFPNYSSELNVNALLLGDSALYLCASSGQGAYTGELFFGEGSRLTVL.

In nucleotides, the CDR3 is TGTGCCAGCAGCCGTCCGGGACAGGGGGTATATGGCTACACCTTC. It encodes CASSRPGQGVYGYTF. The gene calls are TRBV7-2 and TRBJ1-2; 11 bases align to TRBD1. There are 15 residues in the CDR3. V lost 5 bases, J lost 5 bases, and 7 bases stayed unmatched. Germline loops: CDR1 SGHTA, CDR2 FQGNSA. Based on the CDR3 plus reference TRBV7-2 and TRBJ1-2, the full variable domain is GAGVSQSPSNKVTEKGKDVELRCDPISGHTALYWYRQSLGQGLEFLIYFQGNSAPDKSGLPSDRFSAERTGGSVSTLTIQRTQQEDSAVYLCASSRPGQGVYGYTFGSGTRLTVV.

This clonotype was detected a few times. V gene TRBV2 combines with J gene TRBJ2-7; tentatively, D is TRBD1 (6 bases). Germline lookup yields CDR1 SNHLY and CDR2 FYNNEI. Trimming cost V 7 bases and J 3 bases, with 10 bases left between them. The CDR3 extends over 12 amino acids. The CDR3: CASTPDSYEQYF. CDR3 nucleotides: TGTGCCAGCACCCCGGACAGCTACGAGCAGTACTTC.

This rearrangement joins TRBV28 to TRBJ2-3; no firm D call. Germline CDR1 MDHEN, CDR2 SYDVKM. V was pared by 10 bases and J by 8 bases, with 10 bases between. The CDR3 loop spans 10 amino acids. This chain's CDR3 is CATFGPTQYF. The CDR3 region has the DNA TGTGCCACCTTTGGTCCTACGCAGTATTTT.

This clonotype appeared once. The chain has TRBV6-1 and TRBJ1-1; 10 bases are a match to TRBD1. Germline V gene lookup returns CDR1 MNHNS and CDR2 SASEGT. The CDR3 has 17 residues. V lost 7 bases to trimming and J lost 7 bases; unmatched junction nucleotides: 18. CDR3 protein: CASTPLGGTGASGEAFF. The CDR3, as DNA: TGTGCCAGCACCCCTCTAGGCGGGACAGGGGCCTCGGGTGAAGCTTTCTTT.

This clonotype came up a few times. Its ends do not fully match the called genes, so a read error is possible. V is TRBV27 and J is TRBJ2-6, with 9 bases that match TRBD1. CDR1 is MNHEY, CDR2 SMNVEV, per germline (reference sequence). The CDR3 totals 17 residues. CDR3 protein: CATMMGQGRSGSNVLTF. Written as DNA, the CDR3 is TGTGCCACCATGATGGGACAGGGCCGATCTGGGTCCAACGTCCTGACTTTC.

This clonotype was seen many times. This chain links TRBV7-2 with TRBJ2-5; maybe TRBD1 (5 bases). Germline V gene data show CDR1 as SGHTA and CDR2 as FQGNSA. The CDR3 covers 11 residues. V was trimmed by 8 bases and J by 5 bases, leaving 9 bases between them. The CDR3: CASVGAETQYF. DNA for the CDR3: TGTGCCAGCGTAGGGGCGGAGACCCAGTACTTC.

This clonotype turned up a few times. This chain links TRBV4-2 with TRBJ2-1; no clear D gene. This CDR3 contains 15 residues. In germline, CDR1 is LGHNA, CDR2 YNFKEQ. The V gene lost 4 bases and the J gene lost 4 bases, with 14 bases spanning the gap. CDR3 sequence (DNA): TGTGCCAGCAGCCCGACTGACTCAACTTACAATGAGCAGTTCTTC. Translation gives CASSPTDSTYNEQFF.

The chain couples TRBV20-1 to TRBJ1-2; a weak D match, TRBD1 (5 bases). Germline CDR1 DFQATT, CDR2 SNEGSKA (reference sequence). V lost 6 bases and J 1 base, leaving 9 bases between the germline ends. The length of the CDR3 is 12 residues. The CDR3 nucleotides read TGCAGTGCCCCAGGGTATAACTATGGCTACACCTTC. Residues: CSAPGYNYGYTF.